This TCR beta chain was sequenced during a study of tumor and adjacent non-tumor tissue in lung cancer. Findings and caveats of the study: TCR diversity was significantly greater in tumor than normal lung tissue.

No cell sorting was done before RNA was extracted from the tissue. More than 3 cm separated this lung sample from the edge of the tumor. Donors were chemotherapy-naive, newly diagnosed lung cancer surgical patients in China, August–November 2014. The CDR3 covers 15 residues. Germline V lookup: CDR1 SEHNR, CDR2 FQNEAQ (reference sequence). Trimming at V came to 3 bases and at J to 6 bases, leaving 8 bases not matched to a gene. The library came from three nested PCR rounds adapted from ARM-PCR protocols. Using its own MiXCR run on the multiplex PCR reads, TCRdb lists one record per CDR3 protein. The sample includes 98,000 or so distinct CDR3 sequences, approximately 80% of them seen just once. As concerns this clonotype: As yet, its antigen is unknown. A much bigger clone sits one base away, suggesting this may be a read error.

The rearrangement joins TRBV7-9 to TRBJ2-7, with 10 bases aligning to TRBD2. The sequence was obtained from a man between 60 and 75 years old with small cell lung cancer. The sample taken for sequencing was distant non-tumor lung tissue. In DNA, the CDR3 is TGTGCCAGCAGCTTCCCCTCTAGCGGGAGCTTCGAGCAGTACTTC. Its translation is CASSFPSSGSFEQYF.